This T cell receptor beta chain appears in the sequencing data of a study of regulatory T cells in long-lasting Graves disease. With regard to this clonotype: A much larger clone lies a single base off, so this may be a read error.

The CDR3 sequence is 15 residues long. Germline values: CDR1 WSHSY, CDR2 SAAADI. Arm-PCR of CDR3 regions with iRepertoire HTBI primers generated TCR beta libraries. TCRdb re-analysed the multiplex PCR reads in MiXCR, keeping a single row per CDR3 protein. The sample comprises about 530,000 distinct CDR3 sequences, approximately 16% of which are singletons, and 25% rests with the top ten. Documented time point: newly diagnosed GD, antithyroid drugs for less than 3 months. PBMCs provided the RNA from which the TCR library was made. These records were also assigned to another study, of T cells in Graves' hyperthyroidism and ophthalmopathy.

The V and J genes are TRBV10-2 and TRBJ1-1, with D uncertain. Source: peripheral blood mononuclear cells (PBMCs), taken at new diagnosis, from a patient treated with antithyroid drugs. The clonotype originates from a woman aged 35-60 years with Graves disease. The CDR3 region is CASSHTRAMNTEAFF. The CDR3 region has the DNA TGTGCCAGCAGCCACACAAGGGCTATGAACACTGAAGCTTTCTTT.